This T cell receptor beta chain emerged from a study of blood T cell repertoires in COVID-19. As for the study in general: There were acute and convalescent COVID-19 samples, and they came from the United States, Italy and Spain. PBMCs, B-cell-depleted T cells, or T cells were the source of the cDNA or gDNA that made up the material.

Original methodology: For nucleated cells, counts were estimated from reference gene primer amplification. TCRdb's copy holds only in-frame clones and misses some; the assay was immunoSEQ multiplex PCR. V, J and clone size are those of that table, while D and trimming were read from the DNA. The sample consists of about 100,000 clones, about 91% of them appearing once. This CDR3 spans 15 amino acids. Germline CDR1 MNHEY, CDR2 SVGAGI. Trimming pared 3 bases from V and 0 bases from J, leaving 10 bases between. V usage is TRBV6-5 and J usage is TRBJ2-3, with D tentatively TRBD1 (5 bases). This TCR was recovered from a man over 45 with active or convalescent COVID-19. Sequenced: peripheral blood. This CDR3 reads CASSYGGASTDTQYF. DNA of the CDR3: TGTGCCAGCAGTTATGGTGGGGCTAGCACAGATACGCAGTATTTT.